This T cell receptor (beta chain) came from a study of technical replicates of blood from a few donors. The method was immunoSEQ multiplex PCR; TCRdb's version includes in-frame clones alone and lacks a portion of them. This sample carries tens of thousands of clones, roughly 94% of them seen once, and the ten largest clones take roughly 0.26%. This clone turned up a few times. Trimming cost V 10 bases and J 7 bases, with 23 bases left between them. From germline, CDR1 is MNHEY and CDR2 SMNVEV (reference sequence). The CDR3 has 14 amino acids. The specimen sequenced was T cells isolated from PBMCs. The TCR originated in a human donor in good health. The chain combines TRBV27 with TRBJ2-7; D is undetermined. Here the CDR3 reads CATSSSPYPREQYF. CDR3 sequence (DNA): TGTGCCACCTCCTCGAGCCCGTACCCTAGGGAGCAGTACTTC.